The 9 T cell receptor beta chains below all came from one sample that was sequenced in a study of blood T cell repertoires in COVID-19. The table came from immunoSEQ multiplex PCR; TCRdb's copy has only in-frame clones and leaves some out. Altogether more than 200,000 clones are present, roughly 91% being singletons, with the ten largest covering roughly 4%. The sample taken for sequencing was PBMCs or T cells enriched from blood (not recorded which). These receptors all stem from a woman aged 30 to 39 who had recovered from COVID-19.

This clone was detected once. This rearrangement joins TRBV7-3 to TRBJ1-1, with a weak D call TRBD1 (6 bases). Germline CDR1 is SGHTA and CDR2 is FQGTGA. V was shortened by 0 bases and J by 3 bases, with 14 bases between the two germline ends. This CDR3 is 16 amino acids long. CDR3 loop: CASSLTGGGSYTEAFF. Here the CDR3 DNA reads TGTGCCAGCAGCTTAACAGGTGGGGGCTCTTACACTGAAGCTTTCTTT.

This chain links TRBV19 with TRBJ2-7; possibly TRBD2 for D (6 bases). In germline, CDR1 is LNHDA, CDR2 SQIVND (reference sequence). V shed 3 bases and J shed 1 base, with 10 bases lying between them. This CDR3 has 14 amino acids. The CDR3 DNA follows: TGTGCCAGTAGTATTGGAGGGAATTCCTACGAGCAGTACTTC. As protein: CASSIGGNSYEQYF.

The chain uses TRBV20-1 and TRBJ2-7; 10 bases are shared with TRBD2. Germline V gene lookup returns CDR1 DFQATT and CDR2 SNEGSKA (reference sequence). CDR3 length: 14 residues. The J segment lost 5 bases and the V segment lost 5 bases, leaving 9 bases of the junction unmatched. The CDR3 protein is CSAGDLAGDNEQYF. The CDR3 DNA reads TGCAGTGCTGGTGATCTAGCGGGAGACAACGAGCAGTACTTC.

The chain employs TRBV29-1 and TRBJ1-1; 7 bases are a match to TRBD1. Unmatched junction bases numbered 3, after V lost 4 bases and J lost 4 bases. This CDR3 contains 12 residues. Germline-derived CDR1 and CDR2 are SQVTM and ANQGSEA. The CDR3 sequence is CSVVQGSTEAFF. CDR3 DNA: TGCAGCGTTGTACAGGGGAGCACTGAAGCTTTCTTT.

The CDR3 nucleotides are TGTGCCATCTCGCGGGAGGGCCGGACCGGGGAGCTGTTTTTT. This translates into CAISREGRTGELFF. The chain links TRBV10-3 to TRBJ2-2, with 9 bases matching TRBD2. CDR1 and CDR2 from the germline V gene are ENHRY and SYGVKD. Trimming cost V 8 bases and J 5 bases; bases outside gene matches: 6. The CDR3 has 14 amino acids.

Turning to this clone: Other DNA sequences in the sample encode the same CDR3. This sequence joins TRBV30 and TRBJ2-7, with D possibly being TRBD2 (6 bases). Trimming stripped 0 bases from V and 3 bases from J, with 6 bases between. Germline lookup yields CDR1 GTSNPN and CDR2 SVGIG (reference sequence). The length of the CDR3 is 12 residues. The DNA of the CDR3 is TGTGCCTGGAGTGTGGGGGGCTACGAGCAGTACTTC. This gives the protein CAWSVGGYEQYF.

This clone was counted between two and nine times. The chain employs TRBV6-5 and TRBJ2-3; a weak D match, TRBD2 (6 bases). Germline loops: CDR1 MNHEY, CDR2 SVGAGI. The CDR3 covers 14 residues. Trimming took off 6 bases at V and 2 bases at J, with 12 bases between the two ends. CDR3 region: CASSGTYSTDTQYF. In DNA, the CDR3 is TGTGCCAGCAGCGGGACTTACTCCACAGATACGCAGTATTTT.

V usage is TRBV7-3 and J usage is TRBJ1-1; TRBD1 aligns across 7 bases. The CDR3 extends over 17 amino acids. With V trimmed by 1 base and J by 6 bases, 14 bases remained unmatched. Germline V gene sequence: CDR1 SGHTA, CDR2 FQGTGA. The CDR3 loop is CASSLIGGPAFGAEAFF. The CDR3 bases are TGTGCCAGCAGCTTAATAGGGGGCCCGGCGTTTGGGGCTGAAGCTTTCTTT.

V gene TRBV5-5 combines with J gene TRBJ2-1; the D gene is possibly TRBD2 (6 bases). The CDR3 sequence is 15 residues long. The germline gives CDR1 SGHKS, CDR2 YYEKEE (reference sequence). The V and J ends lost 4 bases and 4 bases respectively, with 15 bases between them. The CDR3 sequence: CASSQEGTLYNEQFF. The CDR3, as DNA: TGTGCCAGCAGCCAGGAGGGGACTCTTTACAATGAGCAGTTCTTC.